This T cell receptor (beta chain) was retrieved from a study of identical twins. Whole-study findings and limits: Reduced insertions were recorded for abundant cord blood beta clonotypes, with no such pattern in memory repertoires.

The sample holds a few counts of this clonotype. No antigen is known for it. In germline, CDR1 is MNHEY, CDR2 SVGEGT. With 2 bases removed from V and 6 bases from J, the gap between germline ends came to 5 bases. The CDR3 length is 12 residues. TCRdb reprocessed the 5' RACE reads via MiXCR and lists one record per CDR3 protein. Here the sample spans some 1,600,000 distinct CDR3 sequences, less than 35% being singletons. Only healthy Caucasians were enrolled as donors. The source material was cord blood. This TCR derives from a newborn girl in good health. V and J are TRBV6-2 or TRBV6-3 and TRBJ2-1; the D is unclear. CDR3 loop: CASSYLSNEQFF. CDR3 sequence (DNA): TGTGCCAGCAGTTACCTCAGCAATGAGCAGTTCTTC.